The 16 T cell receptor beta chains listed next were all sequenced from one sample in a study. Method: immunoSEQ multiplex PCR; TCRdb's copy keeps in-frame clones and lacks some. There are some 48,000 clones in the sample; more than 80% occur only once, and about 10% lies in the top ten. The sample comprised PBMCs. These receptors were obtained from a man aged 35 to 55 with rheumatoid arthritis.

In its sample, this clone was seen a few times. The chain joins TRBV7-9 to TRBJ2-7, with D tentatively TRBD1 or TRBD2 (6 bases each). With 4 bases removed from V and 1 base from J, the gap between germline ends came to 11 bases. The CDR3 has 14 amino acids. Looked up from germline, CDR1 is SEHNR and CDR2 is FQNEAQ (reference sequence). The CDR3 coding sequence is TGTGCCAGCAGCTCTGGAGGGGGTTCCTACGAGCAGTACTTC. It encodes CASSSGGGSYEQYF.

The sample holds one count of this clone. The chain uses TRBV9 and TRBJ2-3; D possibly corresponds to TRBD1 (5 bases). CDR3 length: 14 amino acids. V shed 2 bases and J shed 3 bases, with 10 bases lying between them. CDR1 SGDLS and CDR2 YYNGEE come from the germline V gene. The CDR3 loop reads CASSVGRETDTQYF. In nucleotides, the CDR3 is TGTGCCAGCAGCGTGGGCAGGGAAACAGATACGCAGTATTTT.

DNA of the CDR3: TGTGCCAGCATCGACTTATCGCCGGAAGACACTCAGGGCTACACCTTC. This codes for CASIDLSPEDTQGYTF. The J gene is TRBJ1-2, the V gene TRBV11-3; D is undetermined. This CDR3 comprises 16 residues. The germline V and J ends were trimmed by 7 bases and 8 bases, with 26 bases remaining between them. The germline CDR1 and CDR2 sequences are SGHNT and YENEEA.

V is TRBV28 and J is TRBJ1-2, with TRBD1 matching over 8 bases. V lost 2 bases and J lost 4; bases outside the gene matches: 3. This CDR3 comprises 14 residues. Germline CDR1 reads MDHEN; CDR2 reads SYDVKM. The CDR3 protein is CASSLRQGSYGYTF. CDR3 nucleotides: TGTGCCAGCAGTTTAAGACAGGGGAGCTATGGCTACACCTTC.

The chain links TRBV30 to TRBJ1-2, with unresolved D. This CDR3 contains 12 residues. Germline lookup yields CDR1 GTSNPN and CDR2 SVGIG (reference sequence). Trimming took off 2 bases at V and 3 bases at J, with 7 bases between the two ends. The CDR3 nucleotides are TGTGCCTGGAGTAACGGGGACTATGGCTACACCTTC. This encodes CAWSNGDYGYTF.

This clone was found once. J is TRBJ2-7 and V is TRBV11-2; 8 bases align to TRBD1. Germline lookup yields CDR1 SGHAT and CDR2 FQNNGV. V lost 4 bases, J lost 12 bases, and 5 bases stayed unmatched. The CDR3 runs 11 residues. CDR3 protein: CASSSTGAPYF. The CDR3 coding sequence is TGTGCCAGCAGCTCGACAGGGGCCCCGTACTTC.

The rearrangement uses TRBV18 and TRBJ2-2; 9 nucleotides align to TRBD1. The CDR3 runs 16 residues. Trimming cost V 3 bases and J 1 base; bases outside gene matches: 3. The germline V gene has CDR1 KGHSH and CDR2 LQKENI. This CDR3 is CASSPPGQGNTGELFF. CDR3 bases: TGTGCCAGCTCACCCCCGGGACAGGGGAACACCGGGGAGCTGTTTTTT.

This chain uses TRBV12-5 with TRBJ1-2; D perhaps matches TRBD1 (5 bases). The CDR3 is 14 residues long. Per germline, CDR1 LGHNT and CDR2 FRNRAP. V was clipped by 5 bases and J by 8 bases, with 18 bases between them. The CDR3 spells CASGPLGTASGYTF. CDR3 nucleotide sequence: TGTGCTAGTGGTCCACTAGGGACTGCATCCGGCTACACCTTC.

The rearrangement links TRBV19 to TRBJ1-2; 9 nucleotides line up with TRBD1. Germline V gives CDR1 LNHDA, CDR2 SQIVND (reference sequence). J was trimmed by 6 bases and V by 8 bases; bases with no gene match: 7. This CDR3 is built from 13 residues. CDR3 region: CASGYRGRDGYTF. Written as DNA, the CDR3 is TGTGCCAGTGGATACAGGGGGCGGGATGGCTACACCTTC.

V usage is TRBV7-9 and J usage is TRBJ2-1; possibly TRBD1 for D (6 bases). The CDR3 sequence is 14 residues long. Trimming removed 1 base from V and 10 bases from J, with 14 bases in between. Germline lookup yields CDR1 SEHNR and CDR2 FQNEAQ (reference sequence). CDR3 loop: CASSLVVPRGEQFF. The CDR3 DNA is TGTGCCAGCAGCTTAGTGGTGCCAAGGGGGGAGCAGTTCTTC.

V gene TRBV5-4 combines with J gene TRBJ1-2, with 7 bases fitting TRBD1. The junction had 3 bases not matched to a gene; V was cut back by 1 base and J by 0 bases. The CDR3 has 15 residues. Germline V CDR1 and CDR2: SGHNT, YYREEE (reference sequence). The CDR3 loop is CASSLRTGTNYGYTF. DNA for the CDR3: TGTGCCAGCAGCTTGAGGACAGGAACTAACTATGGCTACACCTTC.

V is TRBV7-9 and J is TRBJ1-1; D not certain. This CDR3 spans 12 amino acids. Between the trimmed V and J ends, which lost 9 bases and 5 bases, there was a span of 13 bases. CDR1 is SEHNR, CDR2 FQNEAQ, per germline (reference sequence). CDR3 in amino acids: CASNGGGTEAFF. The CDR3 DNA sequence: TGTGCCAGTAATGGCGGCGGGACTGAAGCTTTCTTT. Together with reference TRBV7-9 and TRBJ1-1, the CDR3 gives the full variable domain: DTGVSQNPRHKITKRGQNVTFRCDPISEHNRLYWYRQTLGQGPEFLTYFQNEAQLEKSRLLSDRFSAERPKGSFSTLEIQRTEQGDSAMYLCASNGGGTEAFFGQGTRLTVV.

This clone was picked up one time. CDR3: CASSLDRVGYTF. The CDR3 DNA sequence: TGTGCCAGCAGTTTAGACAGGGTGGGCTACACCTTC. The genes are TRBV12-3 or TRBV12-4 and TRBJ1-2; possible D gene TRBD1, 6 bases. The CDR3 loop spans 12 amino acids. V lost 1 base and J 8 bases, leaving 8 bases between the germline ends.

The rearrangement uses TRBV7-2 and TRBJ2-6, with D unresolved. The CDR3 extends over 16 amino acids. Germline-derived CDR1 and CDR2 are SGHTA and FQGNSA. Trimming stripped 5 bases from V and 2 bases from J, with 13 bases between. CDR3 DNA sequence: TGTGCCAGCAGCCCGACGAGGCCTACTGGGGCCAACGTCCTGACTTTC. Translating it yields CASSPTRPTGANVLTF.

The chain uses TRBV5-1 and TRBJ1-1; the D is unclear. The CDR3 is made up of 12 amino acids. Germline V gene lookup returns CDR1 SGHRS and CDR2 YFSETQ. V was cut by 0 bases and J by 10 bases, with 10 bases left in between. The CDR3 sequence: CASSLGGFSAFF. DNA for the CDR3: TGCGCCAGCAGCTTGGGAGGGTTCTCAGCTTTCTTT.

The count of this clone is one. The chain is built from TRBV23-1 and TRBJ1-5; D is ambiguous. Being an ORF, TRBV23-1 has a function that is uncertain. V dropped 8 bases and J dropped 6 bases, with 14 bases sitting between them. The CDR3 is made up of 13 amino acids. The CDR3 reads CASQDSRGQPQHF. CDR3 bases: TGCGCCAGCCAAGACTCCCGAGGTCAGCCCCAGCATTTT.